The 2 T cell receptor beta chains below come from one sample, sequenced in a study of shared T cell receptors in the human thymus. TCRdb's table, derived via immunoSEQ multiplex PCR, lists solely in-frame clones and lacks some. In the table there are 600,000 to 900,000 clones, roughly 85% of which are singletons. This sample was shared with a second study, whose subject was human thymus T cells.

The material sequenced was thymocytes. The receptors derive from a girl under three years old with a congenital heart defect.

This clone was seen a handful of times. The gene calls are TRBV2 and TRBJ1-2; TRBD1 agrees at 7 bases. The CDR3 has 16 amino acids. Per germline, CDR1 SNHLY and CDR2 FYNNEI. The V and J ends lost 6 bases and 6 bases, in that order; junction bases with no gene match: 16. The CDR3 spells CASSASRRRGANGYTF. The CDR3 coding sequence is TGTGCCAGCAGCGCAAGTCGTCGCAGGGGGGCCAATGGCTACACCTTC.

The chain is built from TRBV28 and TRBJ2-3, with 7 positions matching TRBD2. The CDR3 length is 15 residues. J gave up 5 bases and V 2 bases, and 7 bases lay outside the gene matches. Germline CDR1 MDHEN, CDR2 SYDVKM. CDR3 sequence (DNA): TGTGCCAGCAGTTTAGCGGGGGAGGTTGGAGATACGCAGTATTTT. It translates to CASSLAGEVGDTQYF.